The source of this TCR beta chain is a study of blood T cell repertoires in COVID-19. CDR1 and CDR2 from the germline V gene are SQVTM and ANQGSEA. The CDR3 covers 13 residues. V lost 4 bases and J 5 bases, leaving 11 bases between the germline ends. It was during active infection that Seattle patients were enrolled and then longitudinally followed. Under the authors' procedure: Estimation of nucleated cell counts relied on the amplification of reference gene primers. Sequencing was performed with immunoSEQ multiplex PCR; in TCRdb, only in-frame clones are kept and a portion is missing. The DNA gave D and trimming, while V, J and clone size come from that table. This table has 250,000 to 300,000 clones, approximately 88% appearing once.

What was sequenced was peripheral blood. J is TRBJ2-2 and V is TRBV29-1; perhaps TRBD2 as D (5 bases). The sequence was obtained from a woman in her 70s with COVID-19, enrolled during active disease. CDR3: CSVGRSGTGELFF. CDR3 in DNA: TGCAGCGTTGGGAGGTCCGGAACCGGGGAGCTGTTTTTT.